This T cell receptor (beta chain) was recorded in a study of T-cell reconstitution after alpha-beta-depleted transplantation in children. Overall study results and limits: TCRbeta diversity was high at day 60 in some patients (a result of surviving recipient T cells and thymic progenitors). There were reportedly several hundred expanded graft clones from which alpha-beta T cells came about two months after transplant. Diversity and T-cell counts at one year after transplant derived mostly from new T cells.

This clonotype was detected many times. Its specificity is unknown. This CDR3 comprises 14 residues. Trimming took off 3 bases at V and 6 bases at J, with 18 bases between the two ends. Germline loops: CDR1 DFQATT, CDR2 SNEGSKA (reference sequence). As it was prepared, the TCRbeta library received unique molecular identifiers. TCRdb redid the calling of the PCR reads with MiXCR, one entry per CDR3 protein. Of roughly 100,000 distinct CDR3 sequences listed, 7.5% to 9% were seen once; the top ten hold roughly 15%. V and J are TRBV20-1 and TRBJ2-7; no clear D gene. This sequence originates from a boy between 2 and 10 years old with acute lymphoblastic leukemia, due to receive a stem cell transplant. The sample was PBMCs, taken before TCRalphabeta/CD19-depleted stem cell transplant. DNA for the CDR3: TGCAGTGCTAGGTCAAGGGCCCGGGTAAGCGAGCAGTACTTC. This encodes CSARSRARVSEQYF.